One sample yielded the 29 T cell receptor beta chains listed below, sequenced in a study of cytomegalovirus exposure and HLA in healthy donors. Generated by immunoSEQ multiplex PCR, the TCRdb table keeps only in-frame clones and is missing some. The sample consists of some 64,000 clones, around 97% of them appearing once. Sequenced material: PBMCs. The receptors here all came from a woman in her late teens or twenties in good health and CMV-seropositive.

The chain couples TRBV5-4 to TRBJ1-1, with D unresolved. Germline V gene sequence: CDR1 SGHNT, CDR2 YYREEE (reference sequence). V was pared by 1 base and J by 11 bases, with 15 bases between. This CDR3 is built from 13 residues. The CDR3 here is CASSLLEAPQAFF. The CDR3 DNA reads TGTGCCAGCAGCTTGTTGGAGGCCCCACAGGCTTTCTTT.

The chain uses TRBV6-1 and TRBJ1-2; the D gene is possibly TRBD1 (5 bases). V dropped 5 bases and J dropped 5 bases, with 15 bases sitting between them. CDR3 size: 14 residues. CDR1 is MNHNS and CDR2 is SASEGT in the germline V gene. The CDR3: CASSSAWGGYGYTF. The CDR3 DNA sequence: TGTGCCAGCAGTTCCGCTTGGGGGGGGTATGGCTACACCTTC.

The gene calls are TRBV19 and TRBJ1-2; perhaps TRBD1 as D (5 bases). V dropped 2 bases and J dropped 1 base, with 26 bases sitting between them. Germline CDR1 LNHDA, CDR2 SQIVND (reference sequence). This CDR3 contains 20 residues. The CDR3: CASSISLRAPLGAVNYGYTF. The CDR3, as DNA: TGTGCCAGTAGTATAAGCCTACGCGCCCCTTTAGGGGCGGTTAACTATGGCTACACCTTC.

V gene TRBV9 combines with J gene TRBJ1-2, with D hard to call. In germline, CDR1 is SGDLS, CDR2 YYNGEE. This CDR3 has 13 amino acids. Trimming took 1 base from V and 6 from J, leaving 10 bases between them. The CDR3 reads CASSVRDRDGYTF. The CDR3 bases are TGTGCCAGCAGCGTACGTGACCGGGATGGCTACACCTTC.

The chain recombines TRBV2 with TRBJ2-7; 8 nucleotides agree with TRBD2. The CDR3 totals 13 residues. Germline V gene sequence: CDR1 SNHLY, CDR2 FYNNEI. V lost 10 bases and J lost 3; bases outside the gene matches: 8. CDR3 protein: CAIVAGGVYEQYF. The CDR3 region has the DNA TGTGCCATCGTGGCCGGGGGGGTCTACGAGCAGTACTTC.

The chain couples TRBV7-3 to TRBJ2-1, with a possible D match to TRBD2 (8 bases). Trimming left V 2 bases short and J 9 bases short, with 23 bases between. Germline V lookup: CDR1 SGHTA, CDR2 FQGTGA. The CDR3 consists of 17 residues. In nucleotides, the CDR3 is TGTGCCAGCAGCTTAGAGGCCACTAGCGGCCCAGGGGGTGAGCAGTTCTTC. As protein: CASSLEATSGPGGEQFF.

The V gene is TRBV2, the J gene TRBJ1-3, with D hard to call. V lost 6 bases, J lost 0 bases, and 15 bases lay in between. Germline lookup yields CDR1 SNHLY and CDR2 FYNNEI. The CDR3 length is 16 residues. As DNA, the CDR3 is TGTGCCAGCAGCCAGAACCGAGGGAGCTCTGGAAACACCATATATTTT. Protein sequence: CASSQNRGSSGNTIYF.

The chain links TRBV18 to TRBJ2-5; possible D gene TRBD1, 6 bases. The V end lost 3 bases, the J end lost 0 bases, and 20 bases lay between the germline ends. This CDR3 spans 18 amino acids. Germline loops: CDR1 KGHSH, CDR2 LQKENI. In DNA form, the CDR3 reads TGTGCCAGCTCACCGGATTCGGCAGGGGCCGCGTACCAAGAGACCCAGTACTTC. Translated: CASSPDSAGAAYQETQYF.

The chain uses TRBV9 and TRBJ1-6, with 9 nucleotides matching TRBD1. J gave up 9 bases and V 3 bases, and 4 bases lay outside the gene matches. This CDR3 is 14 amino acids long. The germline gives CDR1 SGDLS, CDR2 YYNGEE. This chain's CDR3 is CASSAGTGTSPLHF. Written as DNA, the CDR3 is TGTGCCAGCAGCGCCGGGACAGGGACTTCACCCCTCCACTTT.

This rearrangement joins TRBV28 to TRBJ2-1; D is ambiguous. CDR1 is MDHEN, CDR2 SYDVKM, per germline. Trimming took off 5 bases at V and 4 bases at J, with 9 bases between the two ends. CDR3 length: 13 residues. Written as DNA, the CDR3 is TGTGCCAGCAGTCCTGGGCCTTACAATGAGCAGTTCTTC. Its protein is CASSPGPYNEQFF.

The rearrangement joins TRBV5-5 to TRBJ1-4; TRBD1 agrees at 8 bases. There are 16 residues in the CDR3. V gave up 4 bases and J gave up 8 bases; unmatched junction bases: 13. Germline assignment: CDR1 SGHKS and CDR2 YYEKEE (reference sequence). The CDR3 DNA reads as TGTGCCAGCAGCCTGCTTTCGGACAGGGTAGGCGAAAAACTGTTTTTT. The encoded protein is CASSLLSDRVGEKLFF.

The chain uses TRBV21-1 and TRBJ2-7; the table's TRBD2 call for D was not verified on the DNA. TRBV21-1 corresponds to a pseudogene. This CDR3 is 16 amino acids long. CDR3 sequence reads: CASSKAVRTWAYEQYF. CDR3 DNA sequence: TGTGCCAGCAGCAAAGCAGTGAGGACTTGGGCCTACGAGCAGTACTTC.

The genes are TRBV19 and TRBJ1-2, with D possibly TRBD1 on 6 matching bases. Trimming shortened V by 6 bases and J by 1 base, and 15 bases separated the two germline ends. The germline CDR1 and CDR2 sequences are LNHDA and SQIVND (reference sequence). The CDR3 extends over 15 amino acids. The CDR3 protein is CASSGQRELNYGYTF. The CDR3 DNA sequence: TGTGCCAGTAGCGGACAGAGAGAACTTAACTATGGCTACACCTTC.

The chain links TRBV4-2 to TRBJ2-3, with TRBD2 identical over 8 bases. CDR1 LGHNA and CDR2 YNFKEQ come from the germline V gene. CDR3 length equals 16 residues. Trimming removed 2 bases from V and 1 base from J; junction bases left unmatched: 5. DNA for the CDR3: TGTGCCAGCAGCCAAACCCCGACTAGCGGCACAGATACGCAGTATTTT. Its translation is CASSQTPTSGTDTQYF.

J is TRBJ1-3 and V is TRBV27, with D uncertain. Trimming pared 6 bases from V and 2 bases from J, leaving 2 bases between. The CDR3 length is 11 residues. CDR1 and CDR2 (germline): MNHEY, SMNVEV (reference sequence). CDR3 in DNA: TGTGCCAGCAGCGCTGGAAACACCATATATTTT. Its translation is CASSAGNTIYF.

CDR3 region: CASSLFPRGQETQYF. The DNA for the CDR3 is TGTGCCAGCAGTTTATTCCCCCGGGGTCAAGAGACCCAGTACTTC. The chain carries TRBV28 and TRBJ2-5; D is perhaps TRBD2 (5 bases). The length of the CDR3 is 15 residues. V was pared by 1 base and J by 2 bases, with 11 bases between. Germline V gene data show CDR1 as MDHEN and CDR2 as SYDVKM.

The CDR3 here is CATSRSMDTYEQYF. CDR3 in DNA: TGTGCCACCAGCAGATCCATGGACACCTACGAGCAGTACTTC. The V and J genes are TRBV15 and TRBJ2-7; possibly TRBD1 for D (5 bases). CDR1 is LNHNV, CDR2 YYDKDF, per germline (reference sequence). Deletions cut 2 bases from V and 2 bases from J, with 10 bases between. The CDR3 totals 14 residues. The variable domain in full, with the rest retrieved from reference TRBV15 and TRBJ2-7, is DAMVIQNPRYQVTQFGKPVTLSCSQTLNHNVMYWYQQKSSQAPKLLFHYYDKDFNNEADTPDNFQSRRPNTSFCFLDIRSPGLGDTAMYLCATSRSMDTYEQYFGPGTRLTVT.

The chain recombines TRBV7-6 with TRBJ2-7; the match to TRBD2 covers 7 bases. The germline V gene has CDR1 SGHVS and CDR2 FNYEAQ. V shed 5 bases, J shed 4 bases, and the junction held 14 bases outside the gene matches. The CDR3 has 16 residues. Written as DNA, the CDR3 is TGTGCCAGCAGCCTGTCCCCTAGCGGAATAACTTACGAGCAGTACTTC. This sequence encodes CASSLSPSGITYEQYF.

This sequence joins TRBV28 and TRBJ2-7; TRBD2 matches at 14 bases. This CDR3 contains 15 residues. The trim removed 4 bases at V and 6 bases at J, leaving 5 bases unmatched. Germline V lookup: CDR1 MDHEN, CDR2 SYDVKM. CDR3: CASSSGGLAGVEQYF. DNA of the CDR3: TGTGCCAGCAGTTCGGGGGGACTAGCGGGAGTCGAGCAGTACTTC.

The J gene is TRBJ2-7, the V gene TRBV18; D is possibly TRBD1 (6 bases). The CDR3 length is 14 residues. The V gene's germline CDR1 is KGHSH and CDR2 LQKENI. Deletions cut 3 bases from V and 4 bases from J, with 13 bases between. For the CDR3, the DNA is TGTGCCAGCTCACCCGGGGACACCTCTTACGAGCAGTACTTC. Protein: CASSPGDTSYEQYF.

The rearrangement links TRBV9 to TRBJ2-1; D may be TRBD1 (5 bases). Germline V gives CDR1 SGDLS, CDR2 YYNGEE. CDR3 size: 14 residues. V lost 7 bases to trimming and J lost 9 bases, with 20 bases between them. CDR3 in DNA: TGTGCCAGCGAGAAGGGGCCGGGTTGGGGTGAGCAGTTCTTC. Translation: CASEKGPGWGEQFF.

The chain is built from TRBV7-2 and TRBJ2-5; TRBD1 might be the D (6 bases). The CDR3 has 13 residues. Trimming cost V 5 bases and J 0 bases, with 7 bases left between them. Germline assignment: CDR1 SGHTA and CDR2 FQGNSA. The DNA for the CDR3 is TGTGCCAGCAGCAGGGACAACCAAGAGACCCAGTACTTC. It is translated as CASSRDNQETQYF.

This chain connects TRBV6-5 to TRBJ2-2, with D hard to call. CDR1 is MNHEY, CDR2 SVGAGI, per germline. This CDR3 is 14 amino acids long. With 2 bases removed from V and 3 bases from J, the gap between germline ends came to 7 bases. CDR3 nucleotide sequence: TGTGCCAGCAGTTACATCAGTGACACCGGGGAGCTGTTTTTT. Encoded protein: CASSYISDTGELFF.

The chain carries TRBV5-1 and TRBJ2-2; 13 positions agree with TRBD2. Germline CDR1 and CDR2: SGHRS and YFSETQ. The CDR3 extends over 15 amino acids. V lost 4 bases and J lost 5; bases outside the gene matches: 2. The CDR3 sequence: CASSETSGGTGELFF. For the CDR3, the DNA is TGCGCCAGCAGCGAGACTAGCGGGGGGACCGGGGAGCTGTTTTTT. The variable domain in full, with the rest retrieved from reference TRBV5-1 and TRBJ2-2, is KAGVTQTPRYLIKTRGQQVTLSCSPISGHRSVSWYQQTPGQGLQFLFEYFSETQRNKGNFPGRFSGRQFSNSRSEMNVSTLELGDSALYLCASSETSGGTGELFFGEGSRLTVL.

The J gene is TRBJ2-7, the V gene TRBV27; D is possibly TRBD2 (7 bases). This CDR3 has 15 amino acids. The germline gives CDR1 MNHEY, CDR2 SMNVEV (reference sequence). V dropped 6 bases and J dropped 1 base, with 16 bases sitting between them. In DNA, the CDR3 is TGTGCCAGCAGCCCCAAGGGGGGGCCGTCCTACGAGCAGTACTTC. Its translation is CASSPKGGPSYEQYF.

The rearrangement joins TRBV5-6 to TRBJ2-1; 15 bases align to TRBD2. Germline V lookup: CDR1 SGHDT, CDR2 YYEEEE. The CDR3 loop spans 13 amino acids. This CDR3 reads CAGGTSGRNEQFF. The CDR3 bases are TGTGCAGGGGGGACTAGCGGGAGGAATGAGCAGTTCTTC. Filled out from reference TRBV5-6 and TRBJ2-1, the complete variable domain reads DAGVTQSPTHLIKTRGQQVTLRCSPKSGHDTVSWYQQALGQGPQFIFQYYEEEERQRGNFPDRFSGHQFPNYSSELNVNALLLGDSALYLCAGGTSGRNEQFFGPGTRLTVL.

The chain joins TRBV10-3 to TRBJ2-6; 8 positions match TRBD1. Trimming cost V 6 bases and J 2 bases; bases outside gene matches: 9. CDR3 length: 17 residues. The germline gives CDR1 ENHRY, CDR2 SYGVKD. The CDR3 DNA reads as TGTGCCATCAGCCCCGGGACAGGTATAACTGGGGCCAACGTCCTGACTTTC. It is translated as CAISPGTGITGANVLTF.

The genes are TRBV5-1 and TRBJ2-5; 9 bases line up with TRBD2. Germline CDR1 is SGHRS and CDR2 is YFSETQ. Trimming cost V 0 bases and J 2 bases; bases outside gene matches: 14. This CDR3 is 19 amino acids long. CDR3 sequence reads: CASSLGFTGTSFSQETQYF. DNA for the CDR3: TGCGCCAGCAGCTTGGGTTTTACCGGGACTAGCTTCAGTCAAGAGACCCAGTACTTC.

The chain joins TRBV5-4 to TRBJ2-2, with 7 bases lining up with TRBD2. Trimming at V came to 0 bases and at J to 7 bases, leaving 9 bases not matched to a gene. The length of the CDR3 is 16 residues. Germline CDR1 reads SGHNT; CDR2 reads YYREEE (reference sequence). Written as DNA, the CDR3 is TGTGCCAGCAGCTTGGCCCGGCGGGAGTATAGCGGGGAGCTGTTTTTT. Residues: CASSLARREYSGELFF.